The 12 T cell receptor beta chains given below trace back to one sample, sequenced in a study of T cells in Graves' hyperthyroidism and ophthalmopathy. The source material, RNA transcripts, was used to amplify TCR beta CDR3 regions. Initially, a first-round RT-PCR of the TCR CDR3 employed the HTBI primer set. Each CDR3 protein gets one entry after TCRdb re-called the multiplex PCR reads with MiXCR. The table includes over 250,000 distinct CDR3 sequences, less than 30% detected once. The sequenced sample was blood. The receptors come from a man in his forties with Graves' hyperthyroidism that later progressed to Graves' ophthalmopathy.

This clonotype was detected many times. The chain employs TRBV6-5 and TRBJ2-7; 9 nucleotides agree with TRBD1. The V gene end was trimmed by 8 bases and the J gene end by 6 bases; junction bases not matched to a gene: 11. The CDR3 has 14 amino acids. Germline values: CDR1 MNHEY, CDR2 SVGAGI. CDR3: CASRSGTGYSEQYF. As DNA, the CDR3 is TGTGCCAGCCGCTCCGGGACAGGGTATAGCGAGCAGTACTTC.

This clonotype occurred many times. V and J are TRBV7-3 and TRBJ1-1; the D is unclear. V lost 2 bases and J 4 bases, leaving 11 bases between the germline ends. The length of the CDR3 is 14 residues. Germline-derived CDR1 and CDR2 are SGHTA and FQGTGA. The CDR3 coding sequence is TGTGCCAGCAGCTTAGACAATTGGGGCACTGAAGCTTTCTTT. Translation gives CASSLDNWGTEAFF. The variable domain in full, with the rest retrieved from reference TRBV7-3 and TRBJ1-1, is GAGVSQTPSNKVTEKGKYVELRCDPISGHTALYWYRQSLGQGPEFLIYFQGTGAADDSGLPNDRFFAVRPEGSVSTLKIQRTERGDSAVYLCASSLDNWGTEAFFGQGTRLTVV.

The CDR3 here is CASSPWTGTSGNTIYF. In DNA form, the CDR3 reads TGTGCCAGCAGCCCCTGGACGGGGACAAGTGGAAACACCATATATTTT. V usage is TRBV27 and J usage is TRBJ1-3, with TRBD1 as a possible D gene (6 bases). The CDR3 length is 16 residues. V lost 6 bases, J lost 3 bases, and 18 bases lay in between. Germline CDR1 is MNHEY and CDR2 is SMNVEV (reference sequence).

At least ten counts were recorded for this clonotype. The chain carries TRBV18 and TRBJ2-7; 7 bases map to TRBD1. J gave up 1 base and V 5 bases, and 8 bases lay outside the gene matches. Germline V gene data show CDR1 as KGHSH and CDR2 as LQKENI. The CDR3 is made up of 15 amino acids. The CDR3 loop reads CASSTGQVQSYEQYF. CDR3 sequence (DNA): TGTGCCAGCTCAACCGGACAGGTACAGTCCTACGAGCAGTACTTC.

This clonotype was seen ten or more times. The chain couples TRBV12-3 or TRBV12-4 to TRBJ2-5, with D possibly matching TRBD2 (5 bases). Trimming removed 1 base from V and 2 bases from J, with 5 bases in between. This CDR3 is built from 13 residues. CDR3 protein: CASSLGLQETQYF. DNA of the CDR3: TGTGCCAGCAGTTTAGGACTACAAGAGACCCAGTACTTC.

This clonotype has at least ten counts. CDR3 bases: TGTGCCAGCAACAAGGACGGAATAGACACTGAAGCTTTCTTT. Its translation: CASNKDGIDTEAFF. The rearrangement uses TRBV12-3 or TRBV12-4 and TRBJ1-1; D is unclear. CDR3 length: 14 residues. V gave up 7 bases and J gave up 3 bases, with 15 bases separating them.

There are many counts of this clonotype. V gene TRBV18 combines with J gene TRBJ1-5, with D possibly being TRBD1 (6 bases). The length of the CDR3 is 14 residues. Germline CDR1 and CDR2: KGHSH and LQKENI. Between the trimmed V and J ends, which lost 3 bases and 4 bases, there was a span of 10 bases. The CDR3 DNA reads as TGTGCCAGCTCACCTCTGGACAGTAATCAGCCCCAGCATTTT. This encodes CASSPLDSNQPQHF.

This clonotype was counted ten times or more. The chain carries TRBV12-3 or TRBV12-4 and TRBJ1-1; 8 positions agree with TRBD1. The CDR3 sequence is 13 residues long. Losses at the gene ends were 6 bases for V and 4 bases for J; bases not matched to a gene: 4. CDR3 sequence (DNA): TGTGCCAGCAGAAACAGGGGGTCCACTGAAGCTTTCTTT. Its translation is CASRNRGSTEAFF.

This clonotype was recorded many times. The chain links TRBV20-1 to TRBJ2-7, with TRBD2 as a possible D gene (5 bases). From germline, CDR1 is DFQATT and CDR2 SNEGSKA (reference sequence). Trimming pared 1 base from V and 1 base from J, leaving 11 bases between. The CDR3 runs 14 residues. The CDR3 bases are TGCAGTGCTAGAGTGGGAGAATTATCCTACGAGCAGTACTTC. Amino acids: CSARVGELSYEQYF.

The chain carries TRBV14 and TRBJ1-6, with a possible D match to TRBD1 (6 bases). The CDR3 consists of 14 residues. The V gene lost 1 base and the J gene lost 9 bases, with 10 bases spanning the gap. Germline assignment: CDR1 SGHDN and CDR2 FVKESK. In nucleotides, the CDR3 is TGTGCCAGCAGCCAAGCCAGGGGAGTTTCACCCCTCCACTTT. Protein sequence: CASSQARGVSPLHF.

On this clonotype itself: At one of its ends the junction is not consistent with the germline gene, which may arise from a read error. The V call is TRBV7-7, the J call TRBJ2-7; D may correspond to TRBD1 or TRBD2 (5 bases each). CDR1 and CDR2 (germline): SSHAT, FNYEAQ (reference sequence). The CDR3 sequence is 13 residues long. The CDR3, as DNA: TGTGCTAGCAGCCCAGGGACCCCAGAAGAGCAGTACTTC. It yields the protein CASSPGTPEEQYF. The entire variable domain, with the rest obtained from reference TRBV7-7 and TRBJ2-7, is as follows: GAGVSQSPRYKVTKRGQDVTLRCDPISSHATLYWYQQALGQGPEFLTYFNYEAQPDKSGLPSDRFSAERPEGSISTLTIQRTEQRDSAMYRCASSPGTPEEQYFGPGTRLTVT.

V is TRBV6-2 or TRBV6-3 and J is TRBJ2-7, with D possibly matching TRBD1 (5 bases). The CDR3 spans 14 residues. Germline CDR1 and CDR2: MNHEY and SVGEGT. The V end lost 0 bases, the J end lost 5 bases, and 11 bases lay between the germline ends. Here the CDR3 DNA reads TGTGCCAGCAGTTACTCGTGGGGCAGGGACGAGCAGTACTTC. Encoded protein: CASSYSWGRDEQYF.